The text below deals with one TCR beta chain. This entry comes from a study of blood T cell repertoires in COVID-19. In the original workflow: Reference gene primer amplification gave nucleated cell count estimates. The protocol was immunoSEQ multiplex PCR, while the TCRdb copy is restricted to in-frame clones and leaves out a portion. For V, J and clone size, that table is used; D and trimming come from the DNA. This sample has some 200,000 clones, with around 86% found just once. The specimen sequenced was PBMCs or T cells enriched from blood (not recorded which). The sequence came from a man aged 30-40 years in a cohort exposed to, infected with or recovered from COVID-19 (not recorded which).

CDR3 in amino acids: CASSFGTGTATGELFF. DNA of the CDR3: TGTGCCAGCAGCTTCGGTACCGGGACAGCCACCGGGGAGCTGTTTTTT. The chain carries TRBV7-6 and TRBJ2-2; 7 positions agree with TRBD1. CDR3 size: 16 residues. With V trimmed by 3 bases and J by 4 bases, 8 bases remained unmatched. The germline V gene encodes CDR1 SGHVS and CDR2 FNYEAQ.